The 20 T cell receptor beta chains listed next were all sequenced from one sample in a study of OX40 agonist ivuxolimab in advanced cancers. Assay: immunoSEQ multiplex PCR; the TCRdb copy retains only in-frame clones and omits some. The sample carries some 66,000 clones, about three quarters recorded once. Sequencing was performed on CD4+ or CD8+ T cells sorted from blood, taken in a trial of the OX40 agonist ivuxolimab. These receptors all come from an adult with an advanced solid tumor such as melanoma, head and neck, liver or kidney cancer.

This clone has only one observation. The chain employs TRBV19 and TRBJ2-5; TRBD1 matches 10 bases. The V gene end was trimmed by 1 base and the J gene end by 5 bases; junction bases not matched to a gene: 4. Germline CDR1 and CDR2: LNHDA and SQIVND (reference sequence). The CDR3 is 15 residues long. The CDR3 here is CASSIGQGAGETQYF. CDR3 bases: TGTGCCAGTAGTATAGGACAGGGGGCAGGGGAGACCCAGTACTTC. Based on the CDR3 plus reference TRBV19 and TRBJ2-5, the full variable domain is DGGITQSPKYLFRKEGQNVTLSCEQNLNHDAMYWYRQDPGQGLRLIYYSQIVNDFQKGDIAEGYSVSREKKESFPLTVTSAQKNPTAFYLCASSIGQGAGETQYFGPGTRLLVL.

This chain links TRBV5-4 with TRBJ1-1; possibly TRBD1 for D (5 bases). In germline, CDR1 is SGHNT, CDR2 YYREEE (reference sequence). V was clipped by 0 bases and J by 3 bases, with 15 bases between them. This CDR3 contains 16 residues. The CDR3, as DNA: TGTGCCAGCAGCTTGGGATCTCAGGGATTCGACACTGAAGCTTTCTTT. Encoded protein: CASSLGSQGFDTEAFF.

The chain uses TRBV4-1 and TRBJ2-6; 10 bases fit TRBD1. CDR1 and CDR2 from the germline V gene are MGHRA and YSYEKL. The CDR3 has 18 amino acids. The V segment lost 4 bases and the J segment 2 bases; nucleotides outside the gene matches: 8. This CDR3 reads CASSREGQGKPGANVLTF. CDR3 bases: TGCGCCAGCAGCCGCGAGGGACAGGGGAAACCTGGGGCCAACGTCCTGACTTTC.

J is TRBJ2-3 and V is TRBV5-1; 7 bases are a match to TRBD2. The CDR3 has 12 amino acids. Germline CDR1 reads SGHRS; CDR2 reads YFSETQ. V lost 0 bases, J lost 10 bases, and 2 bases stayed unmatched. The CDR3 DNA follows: TGCGCCAGCAGCTTGGAACGGGAGGCGCAGTATTTT. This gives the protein CASSLEREAQYF.

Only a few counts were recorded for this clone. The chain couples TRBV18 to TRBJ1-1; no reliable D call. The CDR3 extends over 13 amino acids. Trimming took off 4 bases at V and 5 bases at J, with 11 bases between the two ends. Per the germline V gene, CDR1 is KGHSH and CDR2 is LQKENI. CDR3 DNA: TGTGCCAGCTCACGGGAAGGGTCGACTGAAGCTTTCTTT. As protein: CASSREGSTEAFF.

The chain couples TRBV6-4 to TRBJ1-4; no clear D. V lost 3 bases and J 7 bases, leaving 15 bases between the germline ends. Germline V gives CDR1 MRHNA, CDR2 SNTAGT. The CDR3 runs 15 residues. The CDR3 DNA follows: TGTGCCAGCAGTGATGCCCAGTTCGATGGTGAAAAACTGTTTTTT. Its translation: CASSDAQFDGEKLFF.

The CDR3 DNA sequence: TGCGCCAGCAGCCAAGGAACAGGGGGAGGAAACACTGAAGCTTTCTTT. Amino acids: CASSQGTGGGNTEAFF. The J gene is TRBJ1-1, the V gene TRBV4-1, with 8 bases aligning to TRBD1. Germline CDR1 reads MGHRA; CDR2 reads YSYEKL. The CDR3 contains 16 residues. J lost 2 bases, V lost 1 base, and 6 bases had no gene match.

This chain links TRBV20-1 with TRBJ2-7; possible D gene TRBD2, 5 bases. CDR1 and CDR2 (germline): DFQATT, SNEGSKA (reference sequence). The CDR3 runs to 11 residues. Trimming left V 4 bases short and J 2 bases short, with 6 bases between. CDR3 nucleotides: TGCAGTGCTAAGACTACCTACGAGCAGTACTTC. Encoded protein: CSAKTTYEQYF.

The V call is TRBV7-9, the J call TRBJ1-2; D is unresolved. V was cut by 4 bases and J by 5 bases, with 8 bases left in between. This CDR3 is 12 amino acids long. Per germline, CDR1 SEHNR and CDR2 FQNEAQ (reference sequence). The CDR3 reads CASSSDVYGYTF. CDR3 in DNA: TGTGCCAGCAGCTCGGACGTGTATGGCTACACCTTC. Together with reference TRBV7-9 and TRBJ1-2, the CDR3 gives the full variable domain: DTGVSQNPRHKITKRGQNVTFRCDPISEHNRLYWYRQTLGQGPEFLTYFQNEAQLEKSRLLSDRFSAERPKGSFSTLEIQRTEQGDSAMYLCASSSDVYGYTFGSGTRLTVV.

The CDR3 region is CASSKGAGSESNQPQHF. In DNA, the CDR3 is TGCGCCAGCAGCAAAGGAGCAGGTTCGGAGAGCAATCAGCCCCAGCATTTT. The chain joins TRBV5-1 to TRBJ1-5; D is unresolved. The V and J ends lost 4 bases and 1 base respectively, with 18 bases between them. CDR3 length: 17 residues. Germline lookup yields CDR1 SGHRS and CDR2 YFSETQ.

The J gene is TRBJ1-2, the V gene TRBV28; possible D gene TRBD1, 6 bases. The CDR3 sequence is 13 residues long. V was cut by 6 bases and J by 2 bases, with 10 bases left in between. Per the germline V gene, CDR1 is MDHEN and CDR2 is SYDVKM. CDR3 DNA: TGTGCCAGCAGAGGAGGGGGGAACTATGGCTACACCTTC. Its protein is CASRGGGNYGYTF.

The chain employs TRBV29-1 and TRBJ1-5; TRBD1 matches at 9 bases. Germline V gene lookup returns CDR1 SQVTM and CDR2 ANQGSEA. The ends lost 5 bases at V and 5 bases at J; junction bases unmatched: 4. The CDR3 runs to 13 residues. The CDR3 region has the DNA TGCAGCGTTCAGACAGGGGGTGATCAGCCCCAGCATTTT. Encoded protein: CSVQTGGDQPQHF.

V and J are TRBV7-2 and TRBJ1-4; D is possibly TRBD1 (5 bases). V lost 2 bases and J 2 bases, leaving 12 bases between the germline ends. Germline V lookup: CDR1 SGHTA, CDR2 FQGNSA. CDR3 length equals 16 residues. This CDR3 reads CASSLFVGATNEKLFF. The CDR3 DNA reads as TGTGCCAGCAGCTTATTTGTAGGGGCGACTAATGAAAAACTGTTTTTT. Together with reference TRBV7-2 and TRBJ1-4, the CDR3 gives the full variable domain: GAGVSQSPSNKVTEKGKDVELRCDPISGHTALYWYRQSLGQGLEFLIYFQGNSAPDKSGLPSDRFSAERTGGSVSTLTIQRTQQEDSAVYLCASSLFVGATNEKLFFGSGTQLSVL.

The CDR3, as DNA: TGTGCCAGCAGCGTCGGGACTAGCGGGATTTCGGATACGCAGTATTTT. Translation: CASSVGTSGISDTQYF. V usage is TRBV9 and J usage is TRBJ2-3; 13 bases align to TRBD2. The V and J ends lost 2 bases and 6 bases, in that order; junction bases with no gene match: 6. The CDR3 consists of 16 residues. CDR1 is SGDLS, CDR2 YYNGEE, per germline.

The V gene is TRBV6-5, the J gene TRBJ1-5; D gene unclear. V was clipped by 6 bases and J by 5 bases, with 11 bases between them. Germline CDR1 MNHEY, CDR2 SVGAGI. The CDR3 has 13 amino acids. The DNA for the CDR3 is TGTGCCAGCAGGGCCGTTGGGGATCAGCCCCAGCATTTT. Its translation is CASRAVGDQPQHF.

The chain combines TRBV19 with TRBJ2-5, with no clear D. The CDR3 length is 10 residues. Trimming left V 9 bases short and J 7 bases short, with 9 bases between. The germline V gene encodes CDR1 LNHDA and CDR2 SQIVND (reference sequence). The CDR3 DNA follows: TGTGCCAGGACCCCCAGGACCCAGTACTTC. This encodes CARTPRTQYF.

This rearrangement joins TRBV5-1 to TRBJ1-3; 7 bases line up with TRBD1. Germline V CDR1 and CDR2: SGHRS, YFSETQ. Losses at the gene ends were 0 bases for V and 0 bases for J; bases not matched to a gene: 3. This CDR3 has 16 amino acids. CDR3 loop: CASSLGGGYSGNTIYF. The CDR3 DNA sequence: TGCGCCAGCAGCTTGGGAGGGGGCTACTCTGGAAACACCATATATTTT.

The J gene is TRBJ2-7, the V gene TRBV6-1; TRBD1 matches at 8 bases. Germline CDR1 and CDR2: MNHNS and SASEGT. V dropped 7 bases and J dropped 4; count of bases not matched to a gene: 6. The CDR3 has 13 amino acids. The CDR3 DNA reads TGTGCCAGCACCTTGACAGGGGATTACGAGCAGTACTTC. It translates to CASTLTGDYEQYF.

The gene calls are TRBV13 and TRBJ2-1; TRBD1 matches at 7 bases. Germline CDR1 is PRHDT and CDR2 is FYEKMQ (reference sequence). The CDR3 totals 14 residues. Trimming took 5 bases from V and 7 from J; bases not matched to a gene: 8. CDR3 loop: CASSLYPDRNEQFF. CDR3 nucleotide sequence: TGTGCCAGCAGCCTATACCCGGACAGGAATGAGCAGTTCTTC.

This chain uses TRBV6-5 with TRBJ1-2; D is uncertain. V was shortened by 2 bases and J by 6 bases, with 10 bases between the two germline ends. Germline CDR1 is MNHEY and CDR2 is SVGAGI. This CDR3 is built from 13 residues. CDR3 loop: CASSYMGSDGYTF. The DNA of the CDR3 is TGTGCCAGCAGTTACATGGGGTCGGATGGCTACACCTTC.